This T cell receptor (beta chain) emerged from a study of T cell responses to AZD1222 COVID-19 vaccine. Study details: Pooling was applied to second doses at about 4 or about 12 weeks.

Remarks on this clone: What it binds is not known.

Repertoires were generated with immunoSEQ multiplex PCR, while TCRdb's copy carries only in-frame clones and drops some. The sample has some 150,000 clones, more than 90% seen once. Germline values: CDR1 KGHSH, CDR2 LQKENI. V lost 6 bases and J lost 7, with 16 bases in between. The CDR3 runs 13 residues. Study findings and constraints: Spike-specific TCR breadth and depth were elevated following two AZD1222 doses.

The clonotype comes from an adult in good health. The source was peripheral blood, collected on day 0 of AZD1222 vaccination. The J gene is TRBJ2-7, the V gene TRBV18; no definite D call. The CDR3 sequence is CASSSIPAREQYF. The CDR3 DNA is TGTGCCAGCTCGTCTATCCCCGCTCGGGAGCAGTACTTC.